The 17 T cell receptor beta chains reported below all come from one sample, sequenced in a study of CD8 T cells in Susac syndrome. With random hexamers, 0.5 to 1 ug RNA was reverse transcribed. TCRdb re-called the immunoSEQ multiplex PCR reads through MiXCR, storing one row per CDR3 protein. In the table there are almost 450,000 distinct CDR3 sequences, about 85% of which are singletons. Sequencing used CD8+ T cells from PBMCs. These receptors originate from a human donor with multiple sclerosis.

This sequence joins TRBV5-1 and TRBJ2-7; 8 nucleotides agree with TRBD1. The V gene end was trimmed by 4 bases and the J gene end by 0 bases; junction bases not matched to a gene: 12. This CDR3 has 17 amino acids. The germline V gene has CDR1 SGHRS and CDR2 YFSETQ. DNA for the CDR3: TGCGCCAGCAGCCCAACCACAGACAGGGGCGGCTCCTACGAGCAGTACTTC. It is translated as CASSPTTDRGGSYEQYF. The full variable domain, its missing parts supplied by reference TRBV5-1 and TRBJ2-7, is KAGVTQTPRYLIKTRGQQVTLSCSPISGHRSVSWYQQTPGQGLQFLFEYFSETQRNKGNFPGRFSGRQFSNSRSEMNVSTLELGDSALYLCASSPTTDRGGSYEQYFGPGTRLTVT.

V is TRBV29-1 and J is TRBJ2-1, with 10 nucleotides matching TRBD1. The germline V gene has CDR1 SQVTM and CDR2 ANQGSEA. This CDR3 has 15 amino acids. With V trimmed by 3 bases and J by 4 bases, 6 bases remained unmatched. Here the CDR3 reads CSVEGTGQGYNEQFF. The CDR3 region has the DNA TGCAGCGTTGAGGGGACGGGACAGGGGTACAATGAGCAGTTCTTC.

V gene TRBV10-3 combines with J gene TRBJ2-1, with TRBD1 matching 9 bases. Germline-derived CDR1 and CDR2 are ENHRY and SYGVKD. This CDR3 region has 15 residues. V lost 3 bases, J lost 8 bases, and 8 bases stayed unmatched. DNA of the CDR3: TGTGCCATCAGTGAATCGGGACAGGGTAGAGATGAGCAGTTCTTC. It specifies CAISESGQGRDEQFF.

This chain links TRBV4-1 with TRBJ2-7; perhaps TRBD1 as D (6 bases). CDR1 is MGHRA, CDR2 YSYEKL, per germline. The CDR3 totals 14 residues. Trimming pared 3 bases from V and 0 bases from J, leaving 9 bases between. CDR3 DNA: TGCGCCAGCAGCCAGAGACAGGCCTCCTACGAGCAGTACTTC. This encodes CASSQRQASYEQYF.

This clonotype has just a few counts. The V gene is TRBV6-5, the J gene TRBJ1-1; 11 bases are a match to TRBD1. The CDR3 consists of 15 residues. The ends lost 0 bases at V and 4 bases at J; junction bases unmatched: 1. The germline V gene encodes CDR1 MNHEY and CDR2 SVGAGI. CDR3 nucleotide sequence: TGTGCCAGCAGTTACTCTGGGACAGGGGGCACTGAAGCTTTCTTT. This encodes CASSYSGTGGTEAFF.

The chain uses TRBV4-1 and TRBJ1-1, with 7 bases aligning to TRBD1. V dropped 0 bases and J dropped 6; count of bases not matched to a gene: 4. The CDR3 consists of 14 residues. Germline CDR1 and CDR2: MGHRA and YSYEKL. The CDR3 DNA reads TGCGCCAGCAGCCAAGACCAGGGGGTCCCTGAAGCTTTCTTT. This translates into CASSQDQGVPEAFF.

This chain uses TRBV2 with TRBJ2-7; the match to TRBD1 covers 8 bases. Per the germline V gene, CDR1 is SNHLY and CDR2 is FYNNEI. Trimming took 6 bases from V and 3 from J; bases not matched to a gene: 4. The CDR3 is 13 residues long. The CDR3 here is CASRGQELYEQYF. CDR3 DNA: TGTGCCAGCAGGGGACAGGAGCTCTACGAGCAGTACTTC.

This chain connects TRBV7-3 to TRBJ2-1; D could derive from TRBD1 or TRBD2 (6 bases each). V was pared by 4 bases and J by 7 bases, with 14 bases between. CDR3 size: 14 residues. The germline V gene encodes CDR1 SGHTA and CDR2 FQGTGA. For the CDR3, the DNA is TGTGCCAGCAGCTCGGAGGGGGGTTGGAATGAGCAGTTCTTC. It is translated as CASSSEGGWNEQFF.

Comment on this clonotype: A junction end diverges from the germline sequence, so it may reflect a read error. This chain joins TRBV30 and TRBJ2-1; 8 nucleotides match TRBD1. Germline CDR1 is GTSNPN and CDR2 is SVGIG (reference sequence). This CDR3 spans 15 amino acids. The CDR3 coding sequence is TGTGCCTGGGACCCAGCAGGGGGCGCCTACAGTGAGCAGTTCTTC. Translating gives CAWDPAGGAYSEQFF.

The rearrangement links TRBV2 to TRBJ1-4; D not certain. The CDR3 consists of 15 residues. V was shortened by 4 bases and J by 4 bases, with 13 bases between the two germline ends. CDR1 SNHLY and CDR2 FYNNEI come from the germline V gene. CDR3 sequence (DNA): TGTGCCAGCAGTGGAGCCGCAGCACTTAATGAAAAACTGTTTTTT. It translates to CASSGAAALNEKLFF. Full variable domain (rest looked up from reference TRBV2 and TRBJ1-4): EPEVTQTPSHQVTQMGQEVILRCVPISNHLYFYWYRQILGQKVEFLVSFYNNEISEKSEIFDDQFSVERPDGSNFTLKIRSTKLEDSAMYFCASSGAAALNEKLFFGSGTQLSVL.

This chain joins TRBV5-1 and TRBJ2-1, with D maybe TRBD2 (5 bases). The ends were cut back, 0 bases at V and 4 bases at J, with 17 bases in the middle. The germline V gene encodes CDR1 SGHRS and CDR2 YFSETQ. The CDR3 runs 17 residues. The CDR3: CASSLVPLPSGYNEQFF. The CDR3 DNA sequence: TGCGCCAGCAGCTTGGTTCCCCTCCCAAGCGGTTACAATGAGCAGTTCTTC.

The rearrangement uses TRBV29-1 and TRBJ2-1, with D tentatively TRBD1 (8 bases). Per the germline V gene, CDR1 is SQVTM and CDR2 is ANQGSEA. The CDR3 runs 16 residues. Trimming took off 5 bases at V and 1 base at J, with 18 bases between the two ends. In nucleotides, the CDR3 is TGCAGCGTTCCAGGGGGCGGGAGAGGGTCCTACAATGAGCAGTTCTTC. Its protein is CSVPGGGRGSYNEQFF.

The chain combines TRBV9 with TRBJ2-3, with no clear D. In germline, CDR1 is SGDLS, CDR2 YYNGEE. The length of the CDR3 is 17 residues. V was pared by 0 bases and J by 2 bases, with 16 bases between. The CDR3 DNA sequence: TGTGCCAGCAGCGTAGGGGAAGCAGGCAGTCCCACAGATACGCAGTATTTT. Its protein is CASSVGEAGSPTDTQYF.

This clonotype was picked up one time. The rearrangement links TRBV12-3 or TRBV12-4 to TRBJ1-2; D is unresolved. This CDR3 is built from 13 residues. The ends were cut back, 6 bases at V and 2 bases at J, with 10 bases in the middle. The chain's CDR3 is CASSPIGNYGYTF. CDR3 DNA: TGTGCCAGCAGCCCCATTGGGAACTATGGCTACACCTTC.

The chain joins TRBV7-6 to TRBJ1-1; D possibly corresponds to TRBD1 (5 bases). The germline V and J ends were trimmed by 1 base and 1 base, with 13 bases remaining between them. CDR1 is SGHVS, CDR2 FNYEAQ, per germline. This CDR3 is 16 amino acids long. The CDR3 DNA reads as TGTGCCAGCAGCTTAGGGTGGGGGGAATCGAACACTGAAGCTTTCTTT. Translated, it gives CASSLGWGESNTEAFF.

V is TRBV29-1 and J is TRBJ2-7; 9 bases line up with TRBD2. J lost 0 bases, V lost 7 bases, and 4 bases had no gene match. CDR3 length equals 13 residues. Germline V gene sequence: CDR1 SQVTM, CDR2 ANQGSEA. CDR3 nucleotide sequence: TGCAGCGCGCTAGCGGGATACTCCTACGAGCAGTACTTC. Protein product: CSALAGYSYEQYF.

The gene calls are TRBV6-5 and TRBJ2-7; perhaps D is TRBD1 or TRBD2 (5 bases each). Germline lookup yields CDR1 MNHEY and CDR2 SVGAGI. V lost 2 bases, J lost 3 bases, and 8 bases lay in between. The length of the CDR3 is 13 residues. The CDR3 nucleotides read TGTGCCAGCAGTTACGGGACGGACTACGAGCAGTACTTC. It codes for CASSYGTDYEQYF.